This TCR beta chain was captured by sequencing in a study of T cell repertoires in cytomegalovirus infection. Turning to the study itself: Signatures in public TCR beta sequences pointed to both CMV infection and matching HLA type. The study's findings and limits: Cumulative public TCR beta family frequency identified carriers of CMV plus the relevant HLA. Across the ex vivo response, the dominant clonotypes were HLA-C-restricted CMV-specific TCR beta clonotypes.

TCRdb ran MiXCR on the reads and lists one entry per CDR3 protein. The repertoire consists of approximately 500,000 distinct CDR3 sequences, with approximately 15% occurring once and the leading ten covering 20% to 30%. This clonotype was seen at least ten times. Its antigen remains unidentified. The germline V and J ends were trimmed by 5 bases and 0 bases, with 17 bases remaining between them. Looked up from germline, CDR1 is MDHEN and CDR2 is SYDVKM. The CDR3 totals 17 residues. Source material: CD8+ T cells from PBMCs. The clonotype comes from a human donor in good health (CMV status not recorded). Some clones in this sample may be carry-over from other donors' samples. The chain couples TRBV28 to TRBJ2-1; no clear D. CDR3 bases: TGTGCCAGCAGTCCTATACGTGGCGGCAGCTCCTACAATGAGCAGTTCTTC. It encodes CASSPIRGGSSYNEQFF.